The source of this TCR beta chain is a study of blood T cells in healthy people across ages. Study findings and constraints: PBMCs were not sorted, which prevented a conclusive comparison of naive versus antigen-experienced cells.

Notes on this clonotype: The antigen is not known.

Through a sample-barcoded 5' primer and a J-beta primer mix, a second PCR was run for roughly 7 to 11 cycles. The authors tagged each cDNA molecule using a template-switch adaptor with 12 random nucleotides. TCRdb re-derived calls from the 5' RACE reads in MiXCR, one entry per CDR3 protein. The sample carries about 540,000 distinct CDR3 sequences, less than 25% recorded once. These sequences were also reported in another study, on T cells of mothers and their children.

Sequencing used blood. This receptor was identified in a boy under 18 in good health.

The CDR3 DNA is TGTGCCAGCAGACGGACAGGGATGGCCTATGGCTACACCTTC. The encoded protein is CASRRTGMAYGYTF. The rearrangement joins TRBV6-2 or TRBV6-3 to TRBJ1-2; TRBD1 aligns across 8 bases. The CDR3 is 14 residues long. The germline V gene has CDR1 MNHEY and CDR2 SVGEGT. The V segment lost 6 bases and the J segment 4 bases; nucleotides outside the gene matches: 7.